A single sample is the source of the 26 T cell receptor beta chains below, sequenced in a study of T-cell reconstitution after alpha-beta-depleted transplantation in children (dated by TCRdb to 2016 to 2017). The method was PCR. Sequencing relied on an Illumina HiSeq 2500. TCR library preparation used molecular barcoding, with unique molecular identifiers applied to normalize quantification of the TCRbeta repertoire. TCRdb reanalyzed the raw reads on its own, using fastp at Q25 for trimming and MiXCR for clone calling, and kept in-frame beta chains. Identical CDR3 protein sequences are pooled into one entry, listed with their most common genes and DNA. This sample has 100,000 or so distinct CDR3 sequences in its table, and roughly a sixth of those were observed once. About 20% of the sample rests with the top ten. The treatment or condition tag for this specimen amounts to: allogeneic hematopoietic cell transplantation with graft depleted of TCRalphabeta T cells and CD19 B cells.

The sequences come from PBMCs, mostly from graft donor cells, collected 180 days after TCRalphabeta/CD19-depleted stem cell transplant. These receptors were taken from a male patient aged 2-15 years who had a stem cell transplant for acute lymphoblastic leukemia, so the T cells may come from the graft donor.

This clonotype occurred many times. This rearrangement joins TRBV5-1 to TRBJ2-2; the match to TRBD2 covers 8 bases. Trimming cost V 4 bases and J 0 bases; bases outside gene matches: 2. Germline V gene lookup returns CDR1 SGHRS and CDR2 YFSETQ. This CDR3 contains 15 residues. The CDR3 DNA reads as TGCGCCAGCAGCCGTAGCGGGGCGAACACCGGGGAGCTGTTTTTT. The encoded protein is CASSRSGANTGELFF.

The chain recombines TRBV10-3 with TRBJ2-5; D is unresolved. This CDR3 spans 12 amino acids. Trimming left V 10 bases short and J 2 bases short, with 11 bases between. Germline V gene data show CDR1 as ENHRY and CDR2 as SYGVKD. This chain's CDR3 is CATGPRQETQYF. For the CDR3, the DNA is TGTGCCACCGGCCCCAGACAAGAGACCCAGTACTTC.

This clonotype was counted between two and nine times. This chain uses TRBV4-2 with TRBJ2-7; D tentatively fits TRBD1 or TRBD2 (5 bases each). Trimming removed 4 bases at V and 2 bases at J, with 15 bases between. This CDR3 contains 15 residues. Germline V gives CDR1 LGHNA, CDR2 YNFKEQ. CDR3 bases: TGTGCCAGCAGCCTGACGGAGTGGGGGACCTACGAGCAGTACTTC. Protein product: CASSLTEWGTYEQYF.

This clonotype turned up a few times. The chain uses TRBV29-1 and TRBJ2-1, with 7 bases fitting TRBD1. V lost 7 bases to trimming and J lost 6 bases; unmatched junction nucleotides: 6. The CDR3 runs 12 residues. CDR1 SQVTM and CDR2 ANQGSEA come from the germline V gene. CDR3 sequence: CSAVDRVNEQFF. CDR3 coding DNA: TGCAGCGCTGTAGACAGGGTCAATGAGCAGTTCTTC.

There are many counts of this clonotype. The V gene is TRBV4-3, the J gene TRBJ1-6; 8 bases fit TRBD1. Germline V CDR1 and CDR2: LGHNA, YSLEER. The CDR3 covers 15 residues. The V and J ends lost 1 base and 8 bases, in that order; junction bases with no gene match: 4. DNA for the CDR3: TGCGCCAGCAGCCAAGCGGGACAGGTTCATTCACCCCTCCACTTT. This encodes CASSQAGQVHSPLHF.

The chain employs TRBV29-1 and TRBJ2-7; weak D call: TRBD1 (6 bases). Germline V gene data show CDR1 as SQVTM and CDR2 as ANQGSEA. V was cut by 0 bases and J by 0 bases, with 6 bases left in between. This CDR3 spans 13 amino acids. The CDR3 DNA is TGCAGCGTTGAAGAAGGGGGCTCCTACGAGCAGTACTTC. Its protein product is CSVEEGGSYEQYF.

This clonotype was picked up a small number of times. The chain couples TRBV7-6 to TRBJ1-4, with a weak D call TRBD1 (5 bases). CDR3 size: 18 residues. The ends were cut back, 5 bases at V and 0 bases at J, with 19 bases in the middle. In germline, CDR1 is SGHVS, CDR2 FNYEAQ. CDR3 sequence (DNA): TGTGCCAGCAGCCTTAATCTGAGGACACCTACAACTAATGAAAAACTGTTTTTT. It yields the protein CASSLNLRTPTTNEKLFF.

This clonotype has just a few counts. The chain employs TRBV11-2 and TRBJ1-3; TRBD1 matches at 9 bases. Per germline, CDR1 SGHAT and CDR2 FQNNGV. Trimming at V came to 2 bases and at J to 4 bases, leaving 3 bases not matched to a gene. The CDR3 totals 15 residues. CDR3 loop: CASSLRGQGGNTIYF. CDR3 bases: TGTGCCAGCAGCTTACGGGGACAGGGAGGAAACACCATATATTTT. The full variable domain, with the rest looked up from reference TRBV11-2 and TRBJ1-3, is EAGVAQSPRYKIIEKRQSVAFWCNPISGHATLYWYQQILGQGPKLLIQFQNNGVVDDSQLPKDRFSAERLKGVDSTLKIQPAKLEDSAVYLCASSLRGQGGNTIYFGEGSWLTVV.

This clonotype was detected many times. This chain links TRBV20-1 with TRBJ2-5; D assignment may be TRBD1 or TRBD2 (5 bases each). The length of the CDR3 is 14 residues. Trimming pared 5 bases from V and 2 bases from J, leaving 15 bases between. Germline lookup yields CDR1 DFQATT and CDR2 SNEGSKA (reference sequence). The CDR3 loop is CSAGAPAVQETQYF. The CDR3, as DNA: TGCAGTGCTGGGGCCCCAGCGGTACAAGAGACCCAGTACTTC.

The sample holds many counts of this clonotype. This chain links TRBV5-1 with TRBJ2-2; D is perhaps TRBD2 (5 bases). The CDR3 totals 12 residues. The V gene lost 4 bases and the J gene lost 7 bases, with 8 bases spanning the gap. The germline V gene encodes CDR1 SGHRS and CDR2 YFSETQ. The CDR3 DNA reads as TGCGCCAGCAGCATAGGAGGCGGGGAGCTGTTTTTT. Its protein product is CASSIGGGELFF.

This clonotype was picked up a small number of times. The rearrangement joins TRBV20-1 to TRBJ2-2; 7 bases align to TRBD1. The CDR3 has 14 residues. V shed 6 bases and J 5 bases; nucleotides not matched to a gene: 9. Germline CDR1 DFQATT, CDR2 SNEGSKA (reference sequence). The CDR3 loop is CSAPDRARTGELFF. The CDR3 DNA reads TGCAGTGCCCCCGACAGGGCGCGGACCGGGGAGCTGTTTTTT.

The V and J genes are TRBV6-2 or TRBV6-3 and TRBJ2-7, with D unresolved. V dropped 5 bases and J dropped 3 bases, with 11 bases sitting between them. Germline values: CDR1 MNHEY, CDR2 SVGEGT. The CDR3 sequence is 13 residues long. In DNA form, the CDR3 reads TGTGCCAGCAGTAGTAGTTTTTTCTACGAGCAGTACTTC. Translated: CASSSSFFYEQYF.

V is TRBV11-2 and J is TRBJ2-1; D not certain. Germline-derived CDR1 and CDR2 are SGHAT and FQNNGV. The CDR3 covers 17 residues. Trimming pared 5 bases from V and 0 bases from J, leaving 17 bases between. The CDR3 is CASSTPPPVSSYNEQFF. The CDR3 nucleotides are TGTGCCAGCAGCACACCACCCCCCGTGAGCTCCTACAATGAGCAGTTCTTC.

The V gene is TRBV20-1, the J gene TRBJ2-5; no definite D call. Trimming took 0 bases from V and 2 from J, leaving 13 bases between them. Germline V gene data show CDR1 as DFQATT and CDR2 as SNEGSKA (reference sequence). The length of the CDR3 is 15 residues. The CDR3 DNA reads TGCAGTGCTAGAGAATGGGAACAAGTTCAAGAGACCCAGTACTTC. Translated, it gives CSAREWEQVQETQYF.

This clonotype was seen a few times. CDR3 residues: CASSQDGSYGYTF. In nucleotides, the CDR3 is TGTGCCAGCAGCCAGGACGGGAGCTATGGCTACACCTTC. The V gene is TRBV7-9, the J gene TRBJ1-2; D is ambiguous. The germline V gene encodes CDR1 SEHNR and CDR2 FQNEAQ (reference sequence). The CDR3 totals 13 residues. Trimming left V 5 bases short and J 4 bases short, with 11 bases between.

This clonotype was seen only a few times. This chain links TRBV5-1 with TRBJ2-7; 9 bases agree with TRBD2. CDR3 length: 16 amino acids. Per the germline V gene, CDR1 is SGHRS and CDR2 is YFSETQ. With 6 bases clipped from V and 2 bases from J, the junction kept 12 bases outside the gene matches. The chain's CDR3 is CASMGSSGSRAYEQYF. CDR3 nucleotide sequence: TGCGCCAGCATGGGAAGTAGCGGGAGTAGGGCCTACGAGCAGTACTTC.

This clonotype occurred a few times. The chain has TRBV18 and TRBJ2-5, with D possibly matching TRBD1 (6 bases). The V gene lost 5 bases and the J gene lost 4 bases, with 14 bases spanning the gap. This CDR3 comprises 14 residues. Germline CDR1 is KGHSH and CDR2 is LQKENI. The CDR3, as DNA: TGTGCCAGCTCATCGATAGGGGGACGAGAGACCCAGTACTTC. This codes for CASSSIGGRETQYF.

This clonotype occurred a few times. The chain has TRBV7-2 and TRBJ1-2; weak D call: TRBD1 (5 bases). The CDR3 totals 13 residues. Germline values: CDR1 SGHTA, CDR2 FQGNSA. The ends were cut back, 5 bases at V and 6 bases at J, with 13 bases in the middle. The DNA of the CDR3 is TGTGCCAGCAGCCCAAGCAGGGATGATGGCTACACCTTC. It translates to CASSPSRDDGYTF.

This clonotype was seen only a few times. The chain joins TRBV20-1 to TRBJ2-7, with D perhaps TRBD2 (6 bases). The V end was cut by 1 base, the J end by 5 bases, with 6 bases between. Per the germline V gene, CDR1 is DFQATT and CDR2 is SNEGSKA (reference sequence). This CDR3 comprises 11 residues. The CDR3 DNA is TGCAGTGCTAGAGGGGGGGACGAGCAGTACTTC. This codes for CSARGGDEQYF.

This clonotype was seen repeatedly, ten times or more. V gene TRBV4-3 combines with J gene TRBJ1-6; 8 bases align to TRBD1. CDR3 length equals 14 residues. V dropped 1 base and J dropped 9; count of bases not matched to a gene: 2. Germline-derived CDR1 and CDR2 are LGHNA and YSLEER. The CDR3 here is CASSQGTGPSPLHF. The CDR3 DNA follows: TGCGCCAGCAGCCAAGGGACAGGGCCTTCACCCCTCCACTTT.

The rearrangement links TRBV2 to TRBJ2-1; D might be TRBD2 (6 bases). This CDR3 contains 15 residues. V was pared by 5 bases and J by 2 bases, with 13 bases between. Germline lookup yields CDR1 SNHLY and CDR2 FYNNEI. The CDR3 DNA follows: TGTGCCAGCAGTCCGGGAGTGTTAACCTACAATGAGCAGTTCTTC. Encoded protein: CASSPGVLTYNEQFF.

In this sample, this clonotype turned up a few times. The chain employs TRBV27 and TRBJ1-2; D might be TRBD1 (5 bases). Trimming took off 4 bases at V and 4 bases at J, with 22 bases between the two ends. Per germline, CDR1 MNHEY and CDR2 SMNVEV (reference sequence). The CDR3 consists of 17 residues. CDR3 loop: CASSYRDGTLLGYGYTF. The CDR3 nucleotides read TGTGCCAGCAGTTACCGGGACGGAACCCTTCTCGGCTATGGCTACACCTTC.

The CDR3 DNA is TGCGCCAGCAGCTTGGCCAGAGGCAGGGACCAAGAGACCCAGTACTTC. Encoded protein: CASSLARGRDQETQYF. V and J are TRBV5-1 and TRBJ2-5; TRBD1 might be the D (5 bases). V lost 0 bases to trimming and J lost 0 bases, with 12 bases between them. Germline V gene lookup returns CDR1 SGHRS and CDR2 YFSETQ. This CDR3 has 16 amino acids. Together with reference TRBV5-1 and TRBJ2-5, the CDR3 gives the full variable domain: KAGVTQTPRYLIKTRGQQVTLSCSPISGHRSVSWYQQTPGQGLQFLFEYFSETQRNKGNFPGRFSGRQFSNSRSEMNVSTLELGDSALYLCASSLARGRDQETQYFGPGTRLLVL.

This clonotype was counted only a few times. The chain employs TRBV11-2 and TRBJ1-1, with D unresolved. Germline V gene lookup returns CDR1 SGHAT and CDR2 FQNNGV. The V and J ends lost 1 base and 0 bases respectively, with 9 bases between them. CDR3 size: 15 residues. This CDR3 is CASSLVGSMNTEAFF. The CDR3 nucleotides read TGTGCCAGCAGCTTAGTAGGGTCAATGAACACTGAAGCTTTCTTT.

The chain has TRBV5-1 and TRBJ2-5; 7 nucleotides agree with TRBD2. CDR3 length: 15 amino acids. Trimming cost V 2 bases and J 7 bases; bases outside gene matches: 11. Germline CDR1 SGHRS, CDR2 YFSETQ. CDR3 region: CASSFGSGERGTQYF. CDR3 sequence (DNA): TGCGCCAGCAGCTTCGGGTCGGGCGAGCGGGGGACCCAGTACTTC.

The chain carries TRBV6-1 and TRBJ1-1; TRBD1 is a possible D gene (5 bases). The CDR3 runs to 14 residues. Germline CDR1 MNHNS, CDR2 SASEGT. Deletions cut 5 bases from V and 1 base from J, with 11 bases between. The CDR3 bases are TGTGCCAGCAGTCTTCAGGGTAGGAACACTGAAGCTTTCTTT. Residues: CASSLQGRNTEAFF.